This is a list of T cell receptor beta chains from one sample in a study of early T cells in non-severe SARS-CoV-2 infection. TCRdb reprocessed the 5' RACE reads with MiXCR, giving one entry per CDR3 protein. The table lists tens of thousands of distinct CDR3 sequences, less than 11% of them singletons. Sequencing was performed on whole blood. The receptors were sampled from an adult who was a healthcare worker with PCR-confirmed SARS-CoV-2 infection or an uninfected control (not recorded which). Both conserved end residues are trimmed from each CDR3. Each record gives: J gene, D gene, V gene, CDR3 protein. The D gene is left open where the match is weak.

>TRBJ1-2|.|TRBV24-1
ATSDGQGSGYT
>TRBJ1-4|.|TRBV9
ASSPSTPGGSKLF
>TRBJ1-2|.|TRBV11-1
ASSLSSVTVGGYT
>TRBJ2-1|TRBD2|TRBV14
ASSHRAGGLPNEQF
>TRBJ1-6|.|TRBV20-1
SARERWVHSPLH
>TRBJ2-5|.|TRBV5-1
ASSLARGDQETQY
>TRBJ1-1|.|TRBV29-1
SVEVQGRATEAF
>TRBJ1-5|TRBD1|TRBV19
ASSKPDRGTNQPQH
>TRBJ2-6|TRBD2|TRBV14
ASSQEAGGPGANVLT
>TRBJ2-3|.|TRBV7-9
ASSAQGKLGNTQY
>TRBJ1-6|TRBD1|TRBV3-1
ASSRNRGENSPLH
>TRBJ2-3|.|TRBV30
AWSRGLTTQY
>TRBJ1-1|.|TRBV19
ATSRRGGLFTEAF
>TRBJ1-5|.|TRBV27
ASSPSADSNQPQH